This T cell receptor (beta chain) was obtained from a study of blood T cell repertoires in COVID-19. The CDR3 covers 16 residues. The trim removed 4 bases at V and 9 bases at J, leaving 11 bases unmatched. CDR1 and CDR2 from the germline V gene are SGHDT and YYEEEE. Original data processing: Reference gene primer amplification yielded estimated nucleated cell counts. Clones were sequenced by immunoSEQ multiplex PCR, and TCRdb holds only the in-frame ones, with some missing. V, J and clone size were drawn from that table, and D and trimming were deduced from the DNA. The sample lists 150,000 to 200,000 clones, roughly four fifths occurring once. A few counts support this clone.

The TCR sequence derives from a woman aged 40 to 50 with acute or convalescent COVID-19. Sequencing input: peripheral blood. The rearrangement links TRBV5-6 to TRBJ1-6; TRBD1 agrees at 9 bases. The CDR3: CASSLAGTGSSSPLHF. CDR3 in DNA: TGTGCCAGCAGCCTAGCTGGGACAGGGTCGAGTTCACCCCTCCACTTT.